This T cell receptor (beta chain) was identified during a study of beta chain features in type 1 diabetes. Study context: Age and gender were similar between patients and healthy donors, as were cell yields. Findings and limits, study-wide: The analysis here could not establish whether HLA type shapes TCRB rearrangement. A cDNA-based sequencing approach could over-represent cells with high TCR expression. In the patient group, naive, central memory and Treg TCRB repertoires seemed more alike than in the healthy donor group. Shorter TCRB CDR3s, moderately but significantly so, were found in Type 1 diabetes patients in all four CD4+ subsets.

About this clone itself: The antigen is unknown.

Looked up from germline, CDR1 is SQVTM and CDR2 is ANQGSEA. Trimming cost V 0 bases and J 4 bases, with 9 bases left between them. CDR3 size: 14 residues. Since all of the isolated RNA was reverse transcribed, expressed TCRB transcripts were what got sequenced. TCRdb's table, derived via immunoSEQ multiplex PCR, lists solely in-frame clones and lacks some. This sample carries 150,000 or so clones, around 8.3% of them seen once, and the ten largest clones take over 0.5%. The clonotype originates from a woman aged 18-29 years with type 1 diabetes. V gene TRBV29-1 combines with J gene TRBJ2-2, with D possibly TRBD2 on 6 matching bases. The sequenced material came from central memory CD4+ T cells from blood. The CDR3 DNA reads as TGCAGCGTTGAAGATTTCGGGGGCACCGGGGAGCTGTTTTTT. Encoded protein: CSVEDFGGTGELFF.